This is a list of T cell receptor beta chains from one sample in a study of blood T cell repertoires in COVID-19. Measured with immunoSEQ multiplex PCR; TCRdb has only the in-frame clones, and not every one. The sample contains approximately 150,000 clones, less than 90% of which appear only once. Sample: peripheral blood. The origin of the receptors is a woman in her seventies with acute or convalescent COVID-19. Both conserved end residues are part of each CDR3. D genes are given only for firm matches. The size entry is marked missing in some rows and otherwise reads once, few, many or a size class.

clone_size	d_call	cdr3_length	v_call	j_call	cdr3_nt	cdr3_aa
NA	TRBD1	16	TRBV7-9	TRBJ1-2	TGTGCCAGCAGCTTAGATGGGGACAGAGCTAACTATGGCTACACCTTC	CASSLDGDRANYGYTF
NA	NA	16	TRBV7-8	TRBJ2-3	TGTGCCAGCAGCCTGCCAACAGGGTCGTCCACAGATACGCAGTATTTT	CASSLPTGSSTDTQYF
NA	TRBD1	14	TRBV7-2	TRBJ1-1	TGTGCCAGCAGTCGACAGGGGATGAACACTGAAGCTTTCTTT	CASSRQGMNTEAFF
NA	NA	16	TRBV29-1	TRBJ2-7	TGCAGCGTTGAAGCCCCGGGGGAGTCGCTCCCCTACGAGCAGTACTTC	CSVEAPGESLPYEQYF
NA	NA	12	TRBV12-3/TRBV12-4	TRBJ1-2	TGTGCCAGCAGTTACCGGGACTATGGCTACACCTTC	CASSYRDYGYTF
NA	TRBD2	16	TRBV11-2	TRBJ2-2	TGTGCCAGCAGCACACTAGCGGGAGTGCCGGGCGGGGAGCTGTTTTTT	CASSTLAGVPGGELFF
NA	TRBD1	16	TRBV2	TRBJ2-3	TGTGCCAGCAGTGAGCAGGACAGGGTTGGGACAGATACGCAGTATTTT	CASSEQDRVGTDTQYF
NA	NA	14	TRBV28	TRBJ1-5	TGTGCCAGCAGTTTATCGCAGGCCAATCAGCCCCAGCATTTT	CASSLSQANQPQHF
few	TRBD1	15	TRBV2	TRBJ2-5	TGTGCCAGCAGTGAAGGACAGGGACCCCGGGGGACCCAGTACTTC	CASSEGQGPRGTQYF
once	NA	14	TRBV6-5	TRBJ1-6	TGTGCCAGCAGTTACTCAGGGGTGAATTCACCCCTCCACTTT	CASSYSGVNSPLHF
NA	NA	14	TRBV11-2	TRBJ1-6	TGTGCCAGCAGCACACAGGGCGGTAATTCACCCCTCCACTTT	CASSTQGGNSPLHF
NA	NA	14	TRBV7-3	TRBJ2-3	TGTGCCAGCAGCTTCTTCCAGGGGACAGATACGCAGTATTTT	CASSFFQGTDTQYF
NA	TRBD2	15	TRBV7-9	TRBJ2-1	TGTGCCAGCGACGGGGGGATGAGCTCCTACAATGAGCAGTTCTTC	CASDGGMSSYNEQFF
NA	NA	13	TRBV20-1	TRBJ2-5	TGCAGTGCTAGTAGGGGGTCAGGAAAGACCCAGTACTTC	CSASRGSGKTQYF
NA	NA	13	TRBV5-1	TRBJ1-1	TGCGCCAGCAGCTTGGTGGCAGACACTGAAGCTTTCTTT	CASSLVADTEAFF
once	NA	15	TRBV7-2	TRBJ1-4	TGTGCCAGCAGCCCCAGCGCGGGGCAAGGTGGAAAACTGTTTTTT	CASSPSAGQGGKLFF
once	NA	15	TRBV6-2/TRBV6-3	TRBJ2-6	TGTGCCAGCAGCCCCAGGAACTCTGGGGCCAACGTCCTGACTTTC	CASSPRNSGANVLTF
few	TRBD1	15	TRBV19	TRBJ1-2	TGTGCCAGTAGTATCCCCGGACAGGGGAGGTACGGCTACACCTTC	CASSIPGQGRYGYTF
NA	NA	14	TRBV6-1	TRBJ2-5	TGTGCCAGCAGTGAGAGCTCAGGGGCGGAGACCCAGTACTTC	CASSESSGAETQYF
many	TRBD1	15	TRBV7-9	TRBJ2-7	TGTGCCAGCAGCCCCCGGGACAGGGTAACCTACGAGCAGTACTTC	CASSPRDRVTYEQYF
NA	NA	12	TRBV2	TRBJ2-7	TGTGCCAGCAGTGCAGGGCGGAACGAGCAGTACTTC	CASSAGRNEQYF
once	NA	16	TRBV12-5	TRBJ2-1	TGTGCTAGTGGTTTGACAGGATATAGCTCCTACAATGAGCAGTTCTTC	CASGLTGYSSYNEQFF
NA	TRBD1	13	TRBV7-8	TRBJ1-5	TGTGCCAGCAGCTCCCACAGGGGTCAGCCCCAGCATTTT	CASSSHRGQPQHF
few	NA	15	TRBV28	TRBJ1-6	TGTGCCAGCAGTTTACTGGACAGCGGAAATTCACCCCTCCACTTT	CASSLLDSGNSPLHF
NA	NA	16	TRBV4-1	TRBJ1-2	TGCGCCAGCAGCCACCCGGGGGGGGTGACTAACTATGGCTACACCTTC	CASSHPGGVTNYGYTF
NA	NA	13	TRBV12-3/TRBV12-4	TRBJ1-5	TGTGCCAGCGTCGGACTGCCTAATCAGCCCCAGCATTTT	CASVGLPNQPQHF
NA	NA	15	TRBV5-1	TRBJ1-6	TGCGCCAGCAGCTTGGTGGCAGTTTATAATTCACCCCTCCACTTT	CASSLVAVYNSPLHF
few	TRBD1	14	TRBV3-1/TRBV3-2	TRBJ1-6	TGTGCCAGCAGCCCGGGACAGGAGAATTCACCCCTCCACTTT	CASSPGQENSPLHF
NA	TRBD1	14	TRBV5-1	TRBJ1-1	TGCGCCAGCAGAGTTACAGGGGTTCATACTGAAGCTTTCTTT	CASRVTGVHTEAFF
NA	NA	13	TRBV30	TRBJ2-1	TGTGCCCAAGAAAGAGCGGGTTACAATGAGCAGTTCTTC	CAQERAGYNEQFF
NA	TRBD1	17	TRBV7-6	TRBJ2-6	TGTGCCAGCAGCGAAGACAGGGTTAGCTCTGGGGCCAACGTCCTGACTTTC	CASSEDRVSSGANVLTF